The clone carrying this T cell receptor beta chain came up a few times. Its target is not known. Amplification of TCR beta CDR3 regions was performed using RNA transcripts as template. When the TCR CDR3 underwent first-round RT-PCR, the HTBI primer set was used. Via MiXCR, TCRdb re-called the multiplex PCR reads, giving one row per CDR3 protein. Of over 500,000 distinct CDR3 sequences in the sample, 11% to 15% are singletons; the top ten hold about 15%. These data are taken from a study of T cells in Graves' hyperthyroidism and ophthalmopathy. The CDR3 length is 12 residues. Trimming left V 8 bases short and J 8 bases short, with 15 bases between. From germline, CDR1 is SEHNR and CDR2 FQNEAQ (reference sequence). Study findings and constraints: In the blood, most expanded thyroid clonotypes above 0.001 appeared as well.

The PBMCs studied were ones that came from roughly 11 ml fresh peripheral blood. This clonotype was sampled from a woman aged 40-49 years with Graves' hyperthyroidism. Sequences were obtained from blood. This chain connects TRBV7-9 to TRBJ1-1; the D is unclear. CDR3 region: CASQRAQEEAFF. In DNA, the CDR3 is TGTGCCAGCCAACGTGCTCAGGAAGAAGCTTTCTTT.